Presented here are 27 T cell receptor beta chains from one specimen sequenced in a study of response to subunit inactivated influenza vaccine. TCRdb itself ran the RT-PCR reads through MiXCR, one entry per CDR3 protein. The sample has about 520,000 distinct CDR3 sequences; approximately 7.3% are singletons. This specimen consisted of PBMCs from blood, obtained about 23 months after vaccination. The receptors come from a man aged 50 to 75 who received an inactivated influenza vaccine.

This clonotype showed up many times. The rearrangement joins TRBV4-1 to TRBJ2-1, with a tentative D call TRBD2 (7 bases). The V gene's germline CDR1 is MGHRA and CDR2 YSYEKL. V was clipped by 4 bases and J by 7 bases, with 17 bases between them. The CDR3 length is 15 residues. CDR3 sequence reads: CASSLTRGAINEQFF. Here the CDR3 DNA reads TGCGCCAGCAGCCTGACTCGGGGGGCGATTAATGAGCAGTTCTTC.

V and J are TRBV7-8 and TRBJ2-3, with 7 bases matching TRBD1. The germline gives CDR1 SGHVS, CDR2 FQNEAQ. This CDR3 is 14 amino acids long. After removal of 7 bases from V and 6 bases from J, the junction contained 10 bases not matched to a gene. CDR3 nucleotides: TGTGCCAGCATCTCGGGACAGTCATTCGATACGCAGTATTTT. Amino acid sequence: CASISGQSFDTQYF.

This clonotype occurred many times. The J gene is TRBJ2-2, the V gene TRBV10-3; no clear D. Germline CDR1 reads ENHRY; CDR2 reads SYGVKD. V lost 4 bases to trimming and J lost 5 bases, with 8 bases between them. The CDR3 sequence is 13 residues long. In DNA, the CDR3 is TGTGCCATCAGTGGTGACGGAACCGGGGAGCTGTTTTTT. It translates to CAISGDGTGELFF.

The V gene is TRBV7-2, the J gene TRBJ1-6; D not resolved. The CDR3 runs 16 residues. The germline gives CDR1 SGHTA, CDR2 FQGNSA. V shed 3 bases and J shed 0 bases, with 9 bases lying between them. CDR3 protein: CASSLMISSYNSPLHF. The DNA of the CDR3 is TGTGCCAGCAGCTTGATGATAAGCTCCTATAATTCACCCCTCCACTTT.

This clonotype was recorded only once. The V call is TRBV6-2 or TRBV6-3, the J call TRBJ1-5; D is unresolved. This CDR3 spans 15 amino acids. V shed 8 bases and J shed 0 bases, with 14 bases lying between them. The V gene's germline CDR1 is MNHEY and CDR2 SVGEGT. The CDR3 sequence: CASEPFWGSNQPQHF. The CDR3 DNA follows: TGTGCCAGCGAACCCTTTTGGGGTAGCAATCAGCCCCAGCATTTT.

The table lists this clonotype with a few counts. The V gene is TRBV6-1, the J gene TRBJ2-2, with D uncertain. Germline V lookup: CDR1 MNHNS, CDR2 SASEGT. CDR3 length equals 13 residues. Trimming took off 6 bases at V and 6 bases at J, with 11 bases between the two ends. CDR3 residues: CASRWGVAGELFF. CDR3 DNA sequence: TGTGCCAGCAGATGGGGTGTGGCCGGGGAGCTGTTTTTT.

This clonotype was detected a few times. The V call is TRBV24-1, the J call TRBJ2-1; 9 positions agree with TRBD2. The germline CDR1 and CDR2 sequences are KGHDR and SFDVKD. CDR3 length: 16 amino acids. V dropped 3 bases and J dropped 8; count of bases not matched to a gene: 10. The CDR3 DNA is TGTGCCACCAGTGATCCCCTTAGCGGGAGTATCGATGAGCAGTTCTTC. It specifies CATSDPLSGSIDEQFF.

There are a few counts of this clonotype. V and J are TRBV20-1 and TRBJ2-3; D perhaps matches TRBD2 (5 bases). CDR3 length: 13 amino acids. Trimming left V 6 bases short and J 0 bases short, with 10 bases between. Germline V gives CDR1 DFQATT, CDR2 SNEGSKA (reference sequence). In DNA form, the CDR3 reads TGCAGTGCGAGACTACTAAGCACAGATACGCAGTATTTT. This gives the protein CSARLLSTDTQYF.

The sample holds a few counts of this clonotype. The chain carries TRBV20-1 and TRBJ2-7; TRBD1 might be the D (6 bases). CDR3 length: 15 residues. Germline CDR1 DFQATT, CDR2 SNEGSKA (reference sequence). Trimming shortened V by 5 bases and J by 2 bases, and 19 bases separated the two germline ends. CDR3 residues: CSARTAGQGTYEQYF. The CDR3 region has the DNA TGCAGTGCTCGGACCGCCGGGCAGGGGACCTACGAGCAGTACTTC.

This clonotype was counted between two and nine times. This CDR3 reads CSVEAGETQYF. Written as DNA, the CDR3 is TGCAGCGTTGAAGCCGGGGAGACCCAGTACTTC. The chain joins TRBV29-1 to TRBJ2-5; no definite D call. This CDR3 contains 11 residues. Germline assignment: CDR1 SQVTM and CDR2 ANQGSEA. The germline V and J ends were trimmed by 1 base and 5 bases, with 5 bases remaining between them.

This sequence joins TRBV6-2 or TRBV6-3 and TRBJ2-6; the D is unclear. CDR1 is MNHEY and CDR2 is SVGEGT in the germline V gene. The CDR3 has 13 amino acids. Trimming cost V 6 bases and J 3 bases, with 6 bases left between them. The chain's CDR3 is CASRDNGANVLTF. CDR3 nucleotide sequence: TGTGCCAGCAGGGATAATGGGGCCAACGTCCTGACTTTC.

The chain recombines TRBV11-1 with TRBJ2-7; 7 bases fit TRBD2. This CDR3 has 20 amino acids. J lost 2 bases, V lost 5 bases, and 24 bases had no gene match. Germline CDR1 and CDR2: SGHAT and FQDESV (reference sequence). The CDR3 sequence is CASSRRGRREVPSGAYEQYF. The DNA of the CDR3 is TGTGCCAGCAGCCGTCGGGGTCGAAGGGAGGTGCCTAGCGGTGCCTACGAGCAGTACTTC.

V is TRBV4-3 and J is TRBJ1-4; D is uncertain. The CDR3 consists of 18 residues. V was cut by 1 base and J by 4 bases, with 19 bases left in between. CDR1 and CDR2 from the germline V gene are LGHNA and YSLEER. This chain's CDR3 is CASSQGPTLSRGNEKLFF. The CDR3 bases are TGCGCCAGCAGCCAAGGACCTACCCTATCTCGGGGTAATGAAAAACTGTTTTTT.

Only a few counts were recorded for this clonotype. The J gene is TRBJ2-1, the V gene TRBV20-1; D is uncertain. This CDR3 region has 12 residues. CDR1 and CDR2 (germline): DFQATT, SNEGSKA (reference sequence). Trimming removed 1 base from V and 3 bases from J, with 4 bases in between. CDR3 nucleotide sequence: TGCAGTGCTAGAGCAGACTACAATGAGCAGTTCTTC. This sequence encodes CSARADYNEQFF.

The V call is TRBV20-1, the J call TRBJ2-5; 10 positions match TRBD2. CDR3 length equals 15 residues. Germline V gene sequence: CDR1 DFQATT, CDR2 SNEGSKA (reference sequence). Losses at the gene ends were 0 bases for V and 3 bases for J; bases not matched to a gene: 4. The chain's CDR3 is CSARDRTSGKETQYF. CDR3 coding DNA: TGCAGTGCTAGAGATAGAACTAGCGGGAAAGAGACCCAGTACTTC.

This clonotype was detected many times. The V and J genes are TRBV30 and TRBJ2-2; D gene uncertain. CDR1 is GTSNPN, CDR2 SVGIG, per germline (reference sequence). Trimming shortened V by 3 bases and J by 6 bases, and 8 bases separated the two germline ends. The CDR3 covers 12 residues. The CDR3 loop is CAWRYRSGELFF. In DNA, the CDR3 is TGTGCCTGGAGATACCGGTCCGGGGAGCTGTTTTTT.

This clonotype was found many times. The chain uses TRBV20-1 and TRBJ2-3, with a possible D match to TRBD1 (5 bases). This CDR3 is built from 14 residues. Trimming stripped 6 bases from V and 0 bases from J, with 13 bases between. Germline V gene sequence: CDR1 DFQATT, CDR2 SNEGSKA (reference sequence). The CDR3 region is CSASRGPSTDTQYF. In DNA form, the CDR3 reads TGCAGTGCGAGTAGGGGCCCAAGCACAGATACGCAGTATTTT.

The V call is TRBV6-1, the J call TRBJ2-7, with a weak D call TRBD2 (5 bases). The ends were cut back, 5 bases at V and 5 bases at J, with 22 bases in the middle. This CDR3 has 16 residues. CDR1 MNHNS and CDR2 SASEGT come from the germline V gene. The chain's CDR3 is CASSPDGKAQSHEQYF. CDR3 in DNA: TGTGCCAGCAGTCCAGACGGGAAGGCACAATCCCACGAGCAGTACTTC.

This clonotype was observed a handful of times. This rearrangement joins TRBV5-6 to TRBJ2-3; D is tentatively TRBD1 or TRBD2 (6 bases each). Deletions cut 4 bases from V and 6 bases from J, with 18 bases between. This CDR3 comprises 15 residues. The germline V gene has CDR1 SGHDT and CDR2 YYEEEE. The CDR3 coding sequence is TGTGCCAGCAGCATGGGTGGGGGGCGGATCGATACGCAGTATTTT. It yields the protein CASSMGGGRIDTQYF.

V usage is TRBV27 and J usage is TRBJ2-7, with a tentative D call TRBD1 (6 bases). Germline-derived CDR1 and CDR2 are MNHEY and SMNVEV (reference sequence). V shed 6 bases and J shed 7 bases, with 19 bases lying between them. The CDR3 spans 14 residues. CDR3 DNA sequence: TGTGCCAGCAGGGAAACCGGGACATCCGATGAGCAGTACTTC. This sequence encodes CASRETGTSDEQYF.

This clonotype was picked up a small number of times. The V and J genes are TRBV10-3 and TRBJ2-4, with TRBD1 identical over 7 bases. Trimming took 4 bases from V and 7 from J; bases not matched to a gene: 16. Per germline, CDR1 ENHRY and CDR2 SYGVKD. This CDR3 has 17 residues. As DNA, the CDR3 is TGTGCCATCAGTGCGAGCCGGGACGTGGGCAGGGGGAACATTCAGTACTTC. Translated: CAISASRDVGRGNIQYF.

This clonotype has at least ten counts. V usage is TRBV20-1 and J usage is TRBJ2-7; tentative D call: TRBD2 (5 bases). The germline CDR1 and CDR2 sequences are DFQATT and SNEGSKA (reference sequence). This CDR3 has 13 amino acids. The V and J ends lost 3 bases and 5 bases respectively, with 14 bases between them. For the CDR3, the DNA is TGCAGTGCTAGCCCTGTGGGAGTAAACGAGCAGTACTTC. Residues: CSASPVGVNEQYF.

V gene TRBV7-9 combines with J gene TRBJ2-1; possibly TRBD2 for D (5 bases). The CDR3 sequence is 14 residues long. Trimming removed 0 bases at V and 7 bases at J, with 10 bases between. Per germline, CDR1 SEHNR and CDR2 FQNEAQ (reference sequence). CDR3 in amino acids: CASSLAGVRNEQFF. In nucleotides, the CDR3 is TGTGCCAGCAGCTTAGCGGGAGTTAGAAATGAGCAGTTCTTC.

This clonotype was detected only once. The CDR3 reads CASSLTHPSYNEQFF. The CDR3 nucleotides read TGTGCCAGCAGCTTAACGCATCCCTCCTACAATGAGCAGTTCTTC. The chain recombines TRBV11-2 with TRBJ2-1; D is uncertain. The CDR3 consists of 15 residues. Trimming took 2 bases from V and 0 from J, leaving 8 bases between them. From germline, CDR1 is SGHAT and CDR2 FQNNGV.

This clonotype was recorded at least ten times. The rearrangement joins TRBV4-2 to TRBJ1-3; the D gene is possibly TRBD1 (5 bases). This CDR3 spans 17 amino acids. Trimming cost V 0 bases and J 0 bases, with 12 bases left between them. In germline, CDR1 is LGHNA, CDR2 YNFKEQ. CDR3 DNA sequence: TGTGCCAGCAGCCAAGAATCGAGTGGGGGCTCTGGAAACACCATATATTTT. The encoded protein is CASSQESSGGSGNTIYF.

In its sample, this clonotype was seen a few times. This sequence joins TRBV28 and TRBJ2-1; 9 bases are a match to TRBD1. The CDR3 has 15 residues. In germline, CDR1 is MDHEN, CDR2 SYDVKM. J lost 2 bases, V lost 8 bases, and 7 bases had no gene match. The CDR3 sequence: CASRETGGPYNEQFF. CDR3 sequence (DNA): TGTGCCAGCCGTGAGACAGGGGGTCCCTACAATGAGCAGTTCTTC.

The V and J genes are TRBV20-1 and TRBJ2-7; D unclear. Trimming left V 2 bases short and J 1 base short, with 15 bases between. Per the germline V gene, CDR1 is DFQATT and CDR2 is SNEGSKA (reference sequence). This CDR3 has 15 amino acids. CDR3 residues: CSARRASPGSYEQYF. The CDR3 DNA sequence: TGCAGTGCTAGAAGGGCCTCTCCCGGGTCCTACGAGCAGTACTTC.